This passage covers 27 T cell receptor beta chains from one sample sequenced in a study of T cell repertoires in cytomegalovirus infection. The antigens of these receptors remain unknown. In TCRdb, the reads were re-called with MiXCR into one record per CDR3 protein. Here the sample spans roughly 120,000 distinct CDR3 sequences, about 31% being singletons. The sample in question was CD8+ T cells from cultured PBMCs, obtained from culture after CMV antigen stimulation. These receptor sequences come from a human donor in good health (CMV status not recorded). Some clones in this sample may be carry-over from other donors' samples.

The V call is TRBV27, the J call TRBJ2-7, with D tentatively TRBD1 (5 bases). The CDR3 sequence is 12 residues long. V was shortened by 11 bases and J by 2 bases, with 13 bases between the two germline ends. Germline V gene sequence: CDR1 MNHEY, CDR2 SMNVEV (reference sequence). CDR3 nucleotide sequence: TGTGCCTCCAAGGGGTCCGCCTACGAGCAGTACTTC. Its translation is CASKGSAYEQYF.

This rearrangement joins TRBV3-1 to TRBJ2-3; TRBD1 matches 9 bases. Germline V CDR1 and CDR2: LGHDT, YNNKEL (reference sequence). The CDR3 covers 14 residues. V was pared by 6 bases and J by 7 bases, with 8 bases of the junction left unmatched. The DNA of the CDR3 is TGTGCCAGCAGTCTTGCACAGGGGGCAAATACGCAGTATTTT. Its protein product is CASSLAQGANTQYF.

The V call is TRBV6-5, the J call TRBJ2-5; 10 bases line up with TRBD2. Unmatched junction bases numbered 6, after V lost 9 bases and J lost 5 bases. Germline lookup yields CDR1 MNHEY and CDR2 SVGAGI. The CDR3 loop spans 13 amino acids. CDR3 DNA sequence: TGTGCCAGTATAGCGGGGGGCGGGGAGACCCAGTACTTC. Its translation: CASIAGGGETQYF.

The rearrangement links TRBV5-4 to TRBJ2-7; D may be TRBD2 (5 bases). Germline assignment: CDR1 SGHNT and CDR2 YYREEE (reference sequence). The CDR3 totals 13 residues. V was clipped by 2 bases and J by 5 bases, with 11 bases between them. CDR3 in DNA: TGTGCCAGCAGCTTCGTGGGAGCGGACGAGCAGTACTTC. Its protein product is CASSFVGADEQYF.

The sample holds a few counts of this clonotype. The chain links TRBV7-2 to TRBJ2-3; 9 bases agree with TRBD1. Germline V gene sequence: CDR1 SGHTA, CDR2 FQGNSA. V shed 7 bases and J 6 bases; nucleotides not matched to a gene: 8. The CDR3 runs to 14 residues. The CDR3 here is CASTSTGGADTQYF. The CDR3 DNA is TGTGCCAGCACCAGCACAGGGGGCGCGGATACGCAGTATTTT.

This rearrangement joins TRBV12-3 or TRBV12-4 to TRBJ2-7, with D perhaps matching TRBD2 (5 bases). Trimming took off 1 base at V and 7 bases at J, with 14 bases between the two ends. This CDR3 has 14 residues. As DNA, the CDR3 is TGTGCCAGCAGTTTAGGCTCGGGATATCAAGAGCAGTACTTC. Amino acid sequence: CASSLGSGYQEQYF.

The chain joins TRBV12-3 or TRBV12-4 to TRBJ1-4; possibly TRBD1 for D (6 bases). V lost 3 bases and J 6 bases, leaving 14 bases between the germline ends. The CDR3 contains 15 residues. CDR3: CASSFWGAEDEKLFF. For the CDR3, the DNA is TGTGCCAGCAGTTTCTGGGGGGCTGAGGATGAAAAACTGTTTTTT.

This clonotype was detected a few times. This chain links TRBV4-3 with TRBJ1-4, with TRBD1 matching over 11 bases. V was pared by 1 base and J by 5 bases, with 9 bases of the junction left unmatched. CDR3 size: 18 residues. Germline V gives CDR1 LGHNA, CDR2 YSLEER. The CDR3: CASSQVSFGTGGNEKLFF. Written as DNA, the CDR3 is TGCGCCAGCAGCCAAGTTTCGTTTGGGACAGGGGGGAATGAAAAACTGTTTTTT.

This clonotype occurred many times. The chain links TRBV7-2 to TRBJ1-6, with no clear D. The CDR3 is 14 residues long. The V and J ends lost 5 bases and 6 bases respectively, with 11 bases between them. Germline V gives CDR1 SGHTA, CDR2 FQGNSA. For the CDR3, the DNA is TGTGCCAGCAGCCGGCTCCTGCTTAATTCACCCCTCCACTTT. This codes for CASSRLLLNSPLHF.

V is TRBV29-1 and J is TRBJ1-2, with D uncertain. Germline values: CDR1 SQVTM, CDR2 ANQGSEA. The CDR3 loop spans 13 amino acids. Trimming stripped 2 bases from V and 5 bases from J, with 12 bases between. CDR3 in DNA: TGCAGCGTTGAAACTACAGAGATTTATGGCTACACCTTC. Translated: CSVETTEIYGYTF.

CDR3: CASSHVRSGPTGNEQFF. CDR3 DNA: TGTGCCAGCAGCCATGTTCGTTCGGGACCGACGGGCAATGAGCAGTTCTTC. This chain links TRBV6-2 or TRBV6-3 with TRBJ2-1; D possibly uses TRBD1 or TRBD2 (5 bases each). The CDR3 length is 17 residues. Trimming removed 6 bases from V and 6 bases from J, with 24 bases in between. Germline V gives CDR1 MNHEY, CDR2 SVGEGT.

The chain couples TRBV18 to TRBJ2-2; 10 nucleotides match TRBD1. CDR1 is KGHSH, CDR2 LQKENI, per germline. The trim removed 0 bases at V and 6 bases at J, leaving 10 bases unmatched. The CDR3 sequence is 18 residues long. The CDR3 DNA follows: TGTGCCAGCTCACCACCGAACGCGAGACAGGGGGCCGCCGGGGAGCTGTTTTTT. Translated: CASSPPNARQGAAGELFF.

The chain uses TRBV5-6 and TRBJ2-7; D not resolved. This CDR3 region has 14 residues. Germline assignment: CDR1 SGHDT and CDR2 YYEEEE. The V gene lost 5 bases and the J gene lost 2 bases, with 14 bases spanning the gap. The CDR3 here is CASSTGRSTYEQYF. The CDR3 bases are TGTGCCAGCAGTACGGGTAGGAGCACCTACGAGCAGTACTTC.

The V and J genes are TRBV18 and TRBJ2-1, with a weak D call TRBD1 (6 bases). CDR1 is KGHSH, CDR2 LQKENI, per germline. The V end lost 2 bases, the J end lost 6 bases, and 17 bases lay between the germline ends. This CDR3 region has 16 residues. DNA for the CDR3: TGTGCCAGCTCACCAAATTTTCAGGGGCGAGGCAATGAGCAGTTCTTC. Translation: CASSPNFQGRGNEQFF.

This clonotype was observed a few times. The DNA of the CDR3 is TGTGCTAGTGGTCTCCGGGGGGAAGCGGGGGCCTCAAATGAGCAGTTCTTC. This sequence encodes CASGLRGEAGASNEQFF. V usage is TRBV12-5 and J usage is TRBJ2-1; 8 bases fit TRBD2. Trimming cost V 5 bases and J 7 bases; bases outside gene matches: 16. CDR1 is LGHNT, CDR2 FRNRAP, per germline. This CDR3 is built from 17 residues.

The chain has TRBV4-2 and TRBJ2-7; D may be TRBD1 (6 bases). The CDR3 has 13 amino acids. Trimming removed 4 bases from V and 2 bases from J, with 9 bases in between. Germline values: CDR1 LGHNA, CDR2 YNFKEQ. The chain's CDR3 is CASSRTETYEQYF. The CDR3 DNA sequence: TGTGCCAGCAGCCGGACAGAGACCTACGAGCAGTACTTC.

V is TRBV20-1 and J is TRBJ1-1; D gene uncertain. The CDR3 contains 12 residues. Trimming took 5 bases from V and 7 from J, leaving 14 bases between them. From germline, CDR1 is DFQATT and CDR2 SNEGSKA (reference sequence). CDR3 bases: TGCAGTGCTCCCACAGCTTTTCTTGAAGCTTTCTTT. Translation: CSAPTAFLEAFF.

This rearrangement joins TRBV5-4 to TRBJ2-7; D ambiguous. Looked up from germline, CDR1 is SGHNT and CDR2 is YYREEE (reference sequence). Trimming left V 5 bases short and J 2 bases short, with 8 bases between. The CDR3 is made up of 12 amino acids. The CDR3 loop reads CASSPGTYEQYF. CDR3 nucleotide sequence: TGTGCCAGCAGTCCAGGTACCTACGAGCAGTACTTC.

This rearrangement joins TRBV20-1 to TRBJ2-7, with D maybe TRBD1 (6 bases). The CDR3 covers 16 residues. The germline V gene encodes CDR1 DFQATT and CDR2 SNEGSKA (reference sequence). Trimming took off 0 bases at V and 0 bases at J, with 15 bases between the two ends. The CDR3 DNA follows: TGCAGTGCTAGAGAACAGGGCCCCCGCCCCTCCTACGAGCAGTACTTC. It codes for CSAREQGPRPSYEQYF.

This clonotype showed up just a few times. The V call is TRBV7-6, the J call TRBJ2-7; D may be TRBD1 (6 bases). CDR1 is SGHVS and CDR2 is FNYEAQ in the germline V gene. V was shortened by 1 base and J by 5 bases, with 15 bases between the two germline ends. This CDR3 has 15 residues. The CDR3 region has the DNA TGTGCCAGCAGCTTAGGGCAGGGGCTCGAGAACGAGCAGTACTTC. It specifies CASSLGQGLENEQYF. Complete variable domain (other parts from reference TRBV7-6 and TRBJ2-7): GAGVSQSPRYKVTKRGQDVALRCDPISGHVSLYWYRQALGQGPEFLTYFNYEAQQDKSGLPNDRFSAERPEGSISTLTIQRTEQRDSAMYRCASSLGQGLENEQYFGPGTRLTVT.

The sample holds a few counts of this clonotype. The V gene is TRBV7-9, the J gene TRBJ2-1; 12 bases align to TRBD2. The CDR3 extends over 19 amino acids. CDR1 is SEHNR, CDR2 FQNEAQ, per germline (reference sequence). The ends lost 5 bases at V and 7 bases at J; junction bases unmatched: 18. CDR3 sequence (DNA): TGTGCCAGCAGCAGTTCCCGTGTCGGACTAGCGGGGAACTTTAATGAGCAGTTCTTC. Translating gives CASSSSRVGLAGNFNEQFF.

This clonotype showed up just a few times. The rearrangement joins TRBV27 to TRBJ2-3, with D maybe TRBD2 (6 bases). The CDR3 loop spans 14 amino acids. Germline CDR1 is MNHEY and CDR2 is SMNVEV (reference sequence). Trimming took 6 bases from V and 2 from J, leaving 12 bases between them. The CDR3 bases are TGTGCCAGCAGAGAGAGCGGGCACACAGATACGCAGTATTTT. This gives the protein CASRESGHTDTQYF.

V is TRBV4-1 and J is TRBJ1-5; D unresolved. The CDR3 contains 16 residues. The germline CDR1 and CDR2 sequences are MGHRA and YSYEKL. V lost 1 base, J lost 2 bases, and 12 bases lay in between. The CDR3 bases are TGCGCCAGCAGCCAAGGGTGGGGTGAAGGCAATCAGCCCCAGCATTTT. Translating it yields CASSQGWGEGNQPQHF.

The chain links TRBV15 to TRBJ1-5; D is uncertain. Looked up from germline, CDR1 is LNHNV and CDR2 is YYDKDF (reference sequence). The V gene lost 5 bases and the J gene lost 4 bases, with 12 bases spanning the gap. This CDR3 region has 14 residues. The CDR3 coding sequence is TGTGCCACCAGCTCGGGCGGAACGAATCAGCCCCAGCATTTT. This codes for CATSSGGTNQPQHF.

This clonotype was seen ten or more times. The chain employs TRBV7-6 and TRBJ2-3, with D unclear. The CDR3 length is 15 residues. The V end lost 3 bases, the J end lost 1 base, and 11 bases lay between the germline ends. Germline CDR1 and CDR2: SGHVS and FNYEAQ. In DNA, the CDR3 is TGTGCCAGCAGCTTCACCCCGGTCGGCACAGATACGCAGTATTTT. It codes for CASSFTPVGTDTQYF.

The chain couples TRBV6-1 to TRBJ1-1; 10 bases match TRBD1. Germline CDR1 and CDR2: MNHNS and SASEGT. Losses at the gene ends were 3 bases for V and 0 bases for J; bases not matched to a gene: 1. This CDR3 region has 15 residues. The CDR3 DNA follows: TGTGCCAGCAGTGAGGACAGGGGGGTGAACACTGAAGCTTTCTTT. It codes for CASSEDRGVNTEAFF.

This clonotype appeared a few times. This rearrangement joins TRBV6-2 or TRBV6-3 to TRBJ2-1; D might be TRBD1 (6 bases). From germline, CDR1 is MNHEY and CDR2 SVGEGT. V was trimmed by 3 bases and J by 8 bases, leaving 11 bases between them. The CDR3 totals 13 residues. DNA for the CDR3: TGTGCCAGCAGTTATAGCACAGGGTATGAGCAGTTCTTC. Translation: CASSYSTGYEQFF.